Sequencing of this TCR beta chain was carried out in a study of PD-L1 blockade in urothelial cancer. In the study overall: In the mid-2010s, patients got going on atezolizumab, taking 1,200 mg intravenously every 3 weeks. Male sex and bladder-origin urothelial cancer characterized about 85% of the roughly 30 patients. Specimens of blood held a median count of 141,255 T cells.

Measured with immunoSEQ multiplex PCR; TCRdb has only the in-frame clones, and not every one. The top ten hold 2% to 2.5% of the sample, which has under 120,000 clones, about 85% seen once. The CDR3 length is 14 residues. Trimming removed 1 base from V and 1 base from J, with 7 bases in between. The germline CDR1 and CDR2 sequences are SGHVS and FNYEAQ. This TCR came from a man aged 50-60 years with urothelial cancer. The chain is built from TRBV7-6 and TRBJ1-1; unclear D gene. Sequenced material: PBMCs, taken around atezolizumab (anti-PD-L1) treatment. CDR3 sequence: CASSLDPENTEAFF. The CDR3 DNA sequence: TGTGCCAGCAGCTTAGATCCAGAGAACACTGAAGCTTTCTTT.